The rows below give T cell receptor beta chains drawn from one sample of a study of blood T cells in healthy people across ages. TCRdb independently ran MiXCR on the 5' RACE reads; one entry per CDR3 protein. The sample has roughly 1.5 million distinct CDR3 sequences, 35% to 45% seen once. Sample: blood. Receptors originate from a woman aged 18-30 years in good health. Each CDR3 is given without its conserved first and last residue. The order of the fields is J gene, V gene, D gene, clone size, CDR3 protein. The D gene is left open where the match is weak. Some rows mark clone size as missing; the rest say once, few, many or name a class of expanded clone.

J gene: TRBJ2-4; V gene: TRBV29-1; D gene: TRBD2; clone size: .; CDR3 protein: SGRTSAAKNIQY
J gene: TRBJ2-1; V gene: TRBV7-9; D gene: .; clone size: once; CDR3 protein: ASSAGLGKVGEQF
J gene: TRBJ1-2; V gene: TRBV6-5; D gene: .; clone size: few; CDR3 protein: ASSSSPSTNYGYT
J gene: TRBJ2-5; V gene: TRBV28; D gene: TRBD2; clone size: .; CDR3 protein: AAQTSGRYNEQY
J gene: TRBJ1-2; V gene: TRBV7-8; D gene: TRBD1; clone size: few; CDR3 protein: ASSSGTGRFYYGYT
J gene: TRBJ2-5; V gene: TRBV7-2; D gene: .; clone size: many; CDR3 protein: ASSFGHSETQY
J gene: TRBJ1-2; V gene: TRBV7-2; D gene: .; clone size: .; CDR3 protein: ASSLESQTNYGYT
J gene: TRBJ2-7; V gene: TRBV20-1; D gene: .; clone size: few; CDR3 protein: SADPGHSYEQY
J gene: TRBJ1-6; V gene: TRBV12-3/TRBV12-4; D gene: .; clone size: .; CDR3 protein: ASSPSGRVRSPLH
J gene: TRBJ1-2; V gene: TRBV2; D gene: .; clone size: .; CDR3 protein: ASNQLNYGYT
J gene: TRBJ1-1; V gene: TRBV5-1; D gene: .; clone size: .; CDR3 protein: ASSLEGRGNTEAF
J gene: TRBJ2-1; V gene: TRBV6-2/TRBV6-3; D gene: .; clone size: .; CDR3 protein: AIMTYPYNEQF
J gene: TRBJ2-3; V gene: TRBV6-5; D gene: TRBD2; clone size: .; CDR3 protein: ASSYSSYSTSGDTQY
J gene: TRBJ1-6; V gene: TRBV4-1; D gene: .; clone size: once; CDR3 protein: ASSPSEGVLSPLH
J gene: TRBJ2-1; V gene: TRBV12-5; D gene: TRBD1; clone size: few; CDR3 protein: ASGDDRDLYNEQF
J gene: TRBJ2-2; V gene: TRBV4-3; D gene: TRBD1; clone size: .; CDR3 protein: ASSHPRDRSSGELF
J gene: TRBJ2-1; V gene: TRBV7-6; D gene: TRBD2; clone size: .; CDR3 protein: ASTKAGGLGEQF
J gene: TRBJ1-4; V gene: TRBV4-1; D gene: TRBD1; clone size: .; CDR3 protein: ASSQAPPTGTNEKLF
J gene: TRBJ1-2; V gene: TRBV7-2; D gene: .; clone size: .; CDR3 protein: ASSLAVQSFYGYT
J gene: TRBJ2-5; V gene: TRBV5-1; D gene: TRBD2; clone size: .; CDR3 protein: ASSLFSGDQETQY
J gene: TRBJ2-2; V gene: TRBV12-3/TRBV12-4; D gene: TRBD2; clone size: .; CDR3 protein: ASRTTSGGDTGELF
J gene: TRBJ2-3; V gene: TRBV5-1; D gene: .; clone size: .; CDR3 protein: ASSLNPQGTDTQY
J gene: TRBJ2-4; V gene: TRBV21-1; D gene: .; clone size: .; CDR3 protein: ASRPTSCRVKNIQY
J gene: TRBJ1-6; V gene: TRBV29-1; D gene: .; clone size: few; CDR3 protein: SVSEGGGNSPLH
J gene: TRBJ2-1; V gene: TRBV6-5; D gene: TRBD1; clone size: .; CDR3 protein: ASTRQGARGWEQF
J gene: TRBJ2-7; V gene: TRBV4-2; D gene: TRBD1; clone size: .; CDR3 protein: ASSQDPAGGYEQY
J gene: TRBJ1-2; V gene: TRBV13; D gene: .; clone size: few; CDR3 protein: ASSLGDSSYYGYT
J gene: TRBJ1-2; V gene: TRBV7-2; D gene: .; clone size: few; CDR3 protein: ASRVEAGRPISHYGYT
J gene: TRBJ2-2; V gene: TRBV4-3; D gene: .; clone size: .; CDR3 protein: ASSHLPVNTGELF
J gene: TRBJ2-1; V gene: TRBV25-1; D gene: TRBD1; clone size: .; CDR3 protein: ASSPSMGQGYNEQF
J gene: TRBJ2-1; V gene: TRBV6-1; D gene: .; clone size: few; CDR3 protein: ASGPFTATSYNEQF
J gene: TRBJ1-1; V gene: TRBV4-3; D gene: .; clone size: .; CDR3 protein: ASAQTGANTEAF
J gene: TRBJ1-3; V gene: TRBV4-3; D gene: .; clone size: .; CDR3 protein: ASSAPQGTIY
J gene: .; V gene: TRBV12-3/TRBV12-4; D gene: .; clone size: .; CDR3 protein: ASSLGGMDLETQY
J gene: TRBJ2-3; V gene: TRBV20-1; D gene: TRBD1; clone size: .; CDR3 protein: SARDPWTGRGDTQY
J gene: TRBJ1-5; V gene: TRBV7-8; D gene: TRBD1; clone size: few; CDR3 protein: ASSLEDRGFNQPQH
J gene: TRBJ2-3; V gene: TRBV6-6; D gene: .; clone size: .; CDR3 protein: ASSPSPVRGTDTQY
J gene: TRBJ2-7; V gene: TRBV10-2; D gene: .; clone size: few; CDR3 protein: ASRDNQRAGYEQY
J gene: TRBJ2-7; V gene: TRBV29-1; D gene: TRBD2; clone size: few; CDR3 protein: SVIAGPYEQY
J gene: TRBJ2-7; V gene: TRBV11-2; D gene: .; clone size: few; CDR3 protein: ASSWLQGRGGEQY
J gene: TRBJ2-2; V gene: TRBV5-1; D gene: .; clone size: .; CDR3 protein: ASMGQNTGELF
J gene: TRBJ1-2; V gene: TRBV28; D gene: .; clone size: .; CDR3 protein: TSSRGFEGYT
J gene: TRBJ2-7; V gene: TRBV27; D gene: .; clone size: .; CDR3 protein: ASSSLQENEQY
J gene: TRBJ1-5; V gene: TRBV6-1; D gene: TRBD1; clone size: .; CDR3 protein: ARGTVDSNQPQH
J gene: TRBJ2-2; V gene: TRBV6-6; D gene: .; clone size: .; CDR3 protein: ASRTLGGELF
J gene: TRBJ2-6; V gene: TRBV7-2; D gene: .; clone size: .; CDR3 protein: ASSPTDFGANVLT